The clone carrying this T cell receptor beta chain was seen only a few times. Its antigen is currently unknown. The sample originates from a study of CD8 T cells in ankylosing spondylitis. TCRdb reprocessed the 5' RACE reads with MiXCR, giving one entry per CDR3 protein. Here the sample spans 200,000 to 300,000 distinct CDR3 sequences, under 30% being singletons. Overall study findings and caveats: Past studies reported some motif variants in reactive arthritis synovial fluid and blood.

Looked up from germline, CDR1 is LNHNV and CDR2 is YYDKDF (reference sequence). CDR3 length: 14 residues. V lost 3 bases to trimming and J lost 3 bases; unmatched junction nucleotides: 4. The V gene is TRBV15, the J gene TRBJ2-5; 7 bases are shared with TRBD2. The source is a male donor with ankylosing spondylitis or in good health (not recorded which). Sequenced input: blood, either unsorted or a sorted T cell fraction (not recorded which). The CDR3 loop is CATSRGGGEETQYF. The CDR3 nucleotides are TGTGCCACCAGCAGGGGCGGGGGTGAAGAGACCCAGTACTTC.